This entry describes one TCR beta chain. The table lists this clone with a count of one. Its target antigen remains unknown. Within one base of it there is no much larger clone, and no base qualities were kept. The entry originates in a study of blood T cell repertoires in COVID-19 (dated by TCRdb to about 2020). With regard to the full study: Samples covering the acute and convalescent phases of COVID-19 were provided by collaborators in the United States, Italy and Spain. A de-identified subject ID, COVID-19 status, age in years and sex were almost always included in the sample metadata. Where available, HLA class I and class II types were taken from metadata supplied by the sample provider and were not determined by assay-based typing. The prospective study material was composed of cDNA or gDNA derived from T cells, B-cell-depleted T cells, or PBMCs. The samples were drawn from the first 160 participants of the ongoing ImmuneRACE study and from roughly 1,300 subjects provided by 6 global collaborators. The repertoires were released in a freely available public database meant as a resource for research on the immune response to SARS-CoV-2. The dataset comprised deeply sampled blood TCRbeta repertoires from subjects exposed to, actively infected with, or recovered from COVID-19.

Enrolling through a virtual design, the prospective study's participants ranged in age from roughly 18 to 89 years and lived across roughly 24 United States geographic areas. Cohort assignment in the prospective study relied on participant-reported clinical history from a screening survey and a study questionnaire. Exposed participants had been in contact with someone with a PCR-confirmed or clinician-diagnosed COVID-19 case within 2 weeks of study entry. In the prospective study, whole blood, serum and a nasopharyngeal or oropharyngeal swab were collected from each participant by mobile phlebotomists. Over a roughly 2-month period, participants in the prospective study had the option of providing additional blood draws and questionnaires. Blood samples from the prospective study were shipped frozen or at room temperature prior to DNA extraction. Points the paper makes about the study in general: Clinical and demographic metadata were provided uncurated, with the amount varying by source and participant.

The immunoSEQ Assay, a bias-controlled multiplex PCR, was used to amplify TCRbeta CDR3 regions from genomic DNA. On the study's bioinformatics: The number of nucleated cells in each sample was estimated by amplification of reference gene primers within the assay. To quantify the absolute abundance of each unique TCRbeta CDR3 rearrangement, sequence reads were collapsed and filtered. Productive Simpson clonality was computed per sample as the square root of Simpson's diversity index over productive rearrangements. Drawn from immuneACCESS, this table holds only the in-frame rearrangements with V and J called that TCRdb kept. Clones are partly lost; checked studies trace under half to an unresolved V gene and leave the rest unexplained. V and J calls plus clone size are reproduced from that table; the DNA served to infer D and trimming. This sample holds approximately 190,000 clones; over 80% were observed only once. 3% to 3.5% of the sample is held by the ten biggest clonotypes.

Sequencing used PBMCs or T cells enriched from blood (not recorded which). The source is a woman aged 25 to 45 who had been exposed to COVID-19.

CDR3 reads: CASSLYVYPAGETQYF. The sequence in DNA is TGTGCCAGCAGCTTATACGTCTACCCGGCGGGGGAGACCCAGTACTTC. The V gene is TRBV7-2 and the J gene is TRBJ2-5; 6 matching bases give a weak D call of TRBD2. V is clipped by 2 bases and J by 5 bases, and the sequence between their germline boundaries is 18 bases long. Including the terminal cysteine and phenylalanine, the CDR3 comprises 16 residues. Only the CDR3 region is kept as DNA, spanning 48 bases read in frame from base 1. The CDR1 and CDR2 encoded by the germline V gene are SGHTA and FQGNSA. The CDR3 plus the reference TRBV7-2 and TRBJ2-5 genes for the other parts give the full variable domain: GAGVSQSPSNKVTEKGKDVELRCDPISGHTALYWYRQSLGQGLEFLIYFQGNSAPDKSGLPSDRFSAERTGGSVSTLTIQRTQQEDSAVYLCASSLYVYPAGETQYFGPGTRLLVL.